The 20 T cell receptor beta chains reported below all come from one sample, sequenced in a study of human T cells and chemical hapten exposure. Regarding time point: pre-sensitization, week 0. As for treatment: therapeutic diphenylcyclopropenone sensitization with weekly scalp DPC. One entry per CDR3 protein, called by TCRdb with MiXCR from the RACE reads. The repertoire consists of tens of thousands of distinct CDR3 sequences, with 14% occurring once and the leading ten covering 3.5% to 6%. The specimen was whole blood, collected in connection with sensitization to the hapten diphenylcyclopropenone (DPC). Every receptor here comes from a woman aged 45-59 years with alopecia areata. Some clones in this sample may be carry-over from other donors' samples.

This clonotype was recorded a few times. This chain connects TRBV4-1 to TRBJ2-5, with 10 positions matching TRBD1. This CDR3 has 16 residues. The V gene's germline CDR1 is MGHRA and CDR2 YSYEKL. Trimming took 1 base from V and 5 from J; bases not matched to a gene: 7. This CDR3 is CASSQAGTGDAETQYF. The DNA for the CDR3 is TGCGCCAGCAGCCAAGCTGGGACAGGGGACGCGGAGACCCAGTACTTC.

Ten or more counts support this clonotype. V is TRBV29-1 and J is TRBJ2-7; D gene uncertain. CDR1 is SQVTM and CDR2 is ANQGSEA in the germline V gene. This CDR3 contains 11 residues. V was pared by 1 base and J by 0 bases, with 1 base between. CDR3 region: CSVEASYEQYF. The CDR3 region has the DNA TGCAGCGTTGAAGCCTCCTACGAGCAGTACTTC.

As DNA, the CDR3 is TGCAGCGTTGACGAGGCAGCCCTGAGAGGGTTCTTC. This gives the protein CSVDEAALRGFF. V usage is TRBV29-1 and J usage is TRBJ2-1; D uncertain. Trimming removed 3 bases from V and 15 bases from J, with 18 bases in between. Germline lookup yields CDR1 SQVTM and CDR2 ANQGSEA. The CDR3 totals 12 residues.

The chain links TRBV5-8 to TRBJ2-1; D gene uncertain. The CDR3 runs 14 residues. V was pared by 4 bases and J by 7 bases, with 15 bases between. Per germline, CDR1 SGHTS and CDR2 YDEGEE. Here the CDR3 DNA reads TGTGCCAGCAGCCTCTTCAGTTCTCTTAATGAGCAGTTCTTC. This gives the protein CASSLFSSLNEQFF.

This clonotype appeared many times. This chain uses TRBV20-1 with TRBJ2-3, with no clear D. The CDR3 is 16 residues long. Between the trimmed V and J ends, which lost 1 base and 8 bases, there was a span of 22 bases. Looked up from germline, CDR1 is DFQATT and CDR2 is SNEGSKA (reference sequence). Here the CDR3 DNA reads TGCAGTGCTAGAGCGGGCCGGCCGGCAGATCGGGCTACGCAGTATTTT. It codes for CSARAGRPADRATQYF.

This clonotype occurred many times. The chain employs TRBV3-1 and TRBJ2-3; D possibly uses TRBD1 or TRBD2 (5 bases each). This CDR3 is built from 18 residues. Germline V lookup: CDR1 LGHDT, CDR2 YNNKEL (reference sequence). The V gene lost 1 base and the J gene lost 0 bases, with 17 bases spanning the gap. The CDR3 is CASSQVASGGPSTDTQYF. In DNA form, the CDR3 reads TGTGCCAGCAGCCAAGTTGCCAGTGGGGGACCTAGCACAGATACGCAGTATTTT.

This clonotype was seen more than once but under ten times. The chain is built from TRBV21-1 and TRBJ1-5. TRBV21-1 is a listed pseudogene. The CDR3 is 15 amino acids. For the CDR3, the DNA is TGTGCCAGAACTGCTTTATGGGCTAGCAATCAGCCCCAGCATTTT. This gives the protein CARTALWASNQPQHF.

This clonotype has a handful of counts. The CDR3 sequence is CASSVPRGKGTGELFF. The CDR3 DNA is TGTGCCAGCAGCGTCCCCCGGGGGAAGGGCACCGGGGAGCTGTTTTTT. V gene TRBV6-5 combines with J gene TRBJ2-2; maybe TRBD2 (6 bases). The germline V gene has CDR1 MNHEY and CDR2 SVGAGI. The CDR3 contains 16 residues. V shed 6 bases and J shed 4 bases, with 18 bases lying between them.

This clonotype was seen only a few times. This chain joins TRBV20-1 and TRBJ2-5; perhaps TRBD2 as D (5 bases). In germline, CDR1 is DFQATT, CDR2 SNEGSKA (reference sequence). The CDR3 consists of 15 residues. Trimming removed 5 bases from V and 2 bases from J, with 18 bases in between. Written as DNA, the CDR3 is TGCAGTGCTGGAAATCCTCTAACTAGGCAAGAGACCCAGTACTTC. It translates to CSAGNPLTRQETQYF.

This clonotype has at least ten counts. The chain employs TRBV29-1 and TRBJ2-1; D is ambiguous. V was pared by 4 bases and J by 10 bases, with 8 bases between. The CDR3 covers 10 residues. CDR1 is SQVTM, CDR2 ANQGSEA, per germline. The CDR3 loop is CSVGPQEQFF. The CDR3 DNA follows: TGCAGCGTTGGTCCACAGGAGCAGTTCTTC.

This clonotype has at least ten counts. This chain connects TRBV15 to TRBJ1-1; D uncertain. The CDR3 length is 14 residues. The germline V gene encodes CDR1 LNHNV and CDR2 YYDKDF (reference sequence). Deletions cut 2 bases from V and 2 bases from J, with 9 bases between. In DNA, the CDR3 is TGTGCCACCAGCAGACGGACGGACAACACTGAAGCTTTCTTT. Protein sequence: CATSRRTDNTEAFF. The whole variable domain, filled in from reference TRBV15 and TRBJ1-1, reads DAMVIQNPRYQVTQFGKPVTLSCSQTLNHNVMYWYQQKSSQAPKLLFHYYDKDFNNEADTPDNFQSRRPNTSFCFLDIRSPGLGDTAMYLCATSRRTDNTEAFFGQGTRLTVV.

The V and J genes are TRBV20-1 and TRBJ2-1; 9 bases align to TRBD2. The V gene end was trimmed by 0 bases and the J gene end by 2 bases; junction bases not matched to a gene: 8. This CDR3 is built from 17 residues. Looked up from germline, CDR1 is DFQATT and CDR2 is SNEGSKA (reference sequence). The CDR3 sequence: CSAREPGLAGAYNEQFF. The CDR3 DNA sequence: TGCAGTGCTAGAGAACCGGGACTAGCAGGCGCCTACAATGAGCAGTTCTTC.

This clonotype was observed a few times. The V and J genes are TRBV7-9 and TRBJ2-3; 7 bases align to TRBD2. This CDR3 is built from 14 residues. The V gene's germline CDR1 is SEHNR and CDR2 FQNEAQ (reference sequence). V lost 5 bases and J lost 4; bases outside the gene matches: 6. The CDR3: CASSAKTSPDTQYF. The CDR3 DNA sequence: TGTGCCAGCAGCGCAAAGACTAGCCCAGATACGCAGTATTTT.

This clonotype has just a few counts. V is TRBV18 and J is TRBJ1-5; D is perhaps TRBD1 (6 bases). V lost 6 bases and J lost 3, with 9 bases in between. The CDR3 consists of 13 residues. Germline loops: CDR1 KGHSH, CDR2 LQKENI. CDR3 sequence (DNA): TGTGCCAGCTCGCGGACAGCCAATCAGCCCCAGCATTTT. Amino acids: CASSRTANQPQHF.

This rearrangement joins TRBV25-1 to TRBJ2-2, with 9 bases identical to TRBD1. CDR3 length equals 14 residues. The germline V gene has CDR1 MGHDK and CDR2 SYGVNS. Losses at the gene ends were 9 bases for V and 1 base for J; bases not matched to a gene: 3. The CDR3 loop reads CARRDRVNTGELFF. The CDR3 DNA reads as TGTGCCAGGAGGGACAGGGTGAACACCGGGGAGCTGTTTTTT.

There are many counts of this clonotype. V gene TRBV12-3 or TRBV12-4 combines with J gene TRBJ1-2; D unclear. The CDR3 contains 16 residues. V dropped 3 bases and J dropped 2 bases, with 16 bases sitting between them. CDR3 coding DNA: TGTGCCAGCAGTTTTCCCCCTCGACTAGCCAACTATGGCTACACCTTC. It specifies CASSFPPRLANYGYTF.

This clonotype has only a few counts. The J gene is TRBJ1-2, the V gene TRBV11-2, with 8 bases identical to TRBD1. The V gene end was trimmed by 4 bases and the J gene end by 1 base; junction bases not matched to a gene: 5. CDR3 length equals 15 residues. From germline, CDR1 is SGHAT and CDR2 FQNNGV. The CDR3 sequence: CASSSGQGLNYGYTF. CDR3 sequence (DNA): TGTGCCAGCAGCTCCGGACAGGGCCTTAACTATGGCTACACCTTC.

V is TRBV20-1 and J is TRBJ2-3, with a tentative D call TRBD1 (7 bases). This CDR3 contains 14 residues. Germline CDR1 and CDR2: DFQATT and SNEGSKA (reference sequence). V lost 6 bases, J lost 0 bases, and 13 bases lay in between. The CDR3 reads CSAGGTDSTDTQYF. CDR3 nucleotide sequence: TGCAGTGCGGGCGGGACAGATAGCACAGATACGCAGTATTTT.

This clonotype was observed a few times. The V call is TRBV20-1, the J call TRBJ1-5; 10 bases fit TRBD1. The CDR3 sequence is 16 residues long. V shed 3 bases and J 3 bases; nucleotides not matched to a gene: 8. The germline CDR1 and CDR2 sequences are DFQATT and SNEGSKA (reference sequence). CDR3 nucleotides: TGCAGTGCTAGGGATCGGGACAGGGGATTCAATCAGCCCCAGCATTTT. This encodes CSARDRDRGFNQPQHF.

This rearrangement joins TRBV5-1 to TRBJ2-2, with no clear D. The CDR3 sequence is 14 residues long. The V gene's germline CDR1 is SGHRS and CDR2 YFSETQ. Between the trimmed V and J ends, which lost 5 bases and 0 bases, there was a span of 8 bases. CDR3: CASRRGPNTGELFF. In DNA form, the CDR3 reads TGCGCCAGCAGGAGAGGTCCGAACACCGGGGAGCTGTTTTTT.